These 3 T cell receptor beta chains originate from one sample sequenced in a study of CD8+ T cells in alopecia areata. It was cDNA, reverse transcribed from extracted RNA, that served as the sequencing template. Measured with immunoSEQ multiplex PCR; TCRdb has only the in-frame clones, and not every one. Among 90,000 to 120,000 clones listed, 45% to 60% were seen once. Material for sequencing was NKG2D-low CD8+ T cells sorted from blood. These receptor sequences come from a human donor with alopecia areata.

The V call is TRBV27, the J call TRBJ1-5; 11 bases fit TRBD1. Germline CDR1 reads MNHEY; CDR2 reads SMNVEV (reference sequence). The CDR3 loop spans 13 amino acids. J was trimmed by 6 bases and V by 5 bases; bases with no gene match: 0. This CDR3 reads CASSGTGGQPQHF. CDR3 DNA: TGTGCCAGCAGTGGGACAGGGGGTCAGCCCCAGCATTTT.

The chain combines TRBV27 with TRBJ1-1; unclear D gene. Germline V gene data show CDR1 as MNHEY and CDR2 as SMNVEV (reference sequence). V lost 5 bases to trimming and J lost 4 bases, with 14 bases between them. The CDR3 runs to 14 residues. CDR3 sequence: CASSALKLRTEAFF. CDR3 in DNA: TGTGCCAGCAGTGCCCTTAAGTTGCGCACTGAAGCTTTCTTT.

This rearrangement joins TRBV13 to TRBJ2-1; a possible D gene is TRBD2 (6 bases). This CDR3 comprises 15 residues. CDR1 and CDR2 from the germline V gene are PRHDT and FYEKMQ (reference sequence). Trimming left V 5 bases short and J 0 bases short, with 11 bases between. CDR3 residues: CASSPRDFSYNEQFF. As DNA, the CDR3 is TGTGCCAGCAGCCCCCGGGACTTCTCCTACAATGAGCAGTTCTTC.